These T cell receptor beta chains were read from a single sample in a study of shared clonotypes between healthy human individuals. The repertoire was sequenced with immunoSEQ multiplex PCR; TCRdb's copy has only in-frame clones and lacks some. The table includes approximately 500,000 clones, 70% to 80% detected once. Sequenced material: PBMCs. The receptors shown here come from a woman aged 40-49 years in good health. Some clones in this sample may be carry-over from other donors' samples. Each CDR3 is given with its conserved first and last residue. Each record gives: clone size, V gene, CDR3 protein. Rows give clone size only sometimes, using once, few, many, or a class for an expanded clone.

clone size: .
V gene: TRBV18
CDR3 protein: CASSQTQGGAPQETQYF

clone size: .
V gene: TRBV7-9
CDR3 protein: CASSLDLAGVSTDTQYF

clone size: .
V gene: TRBV5-6
CDR3 protein: CASRSGALGTQYF

clone size: .
V gene: TRBV5-6
CDR3 protein: CASSLWLAGDYEQFF

clone size: .
V gene: TRBV5-5
CDR3 protein: CASSPRYEGLAGRGDTQYF

clone size: .
V gene: TRBV27
CDR3 protein: CASSRLAGINYEQYF

clone size: .
V gene: TRBV4-3
CDR3 protein: CASSQEGQAGTNEKLFF

clone size: .
V gene: TRBV18
CDR3 protein: CASSPFTGPTNEKLFF

clone size: few
V gene: TRBV7-6
CDR3 protein: CASSSYRLMNTEAFF

clone size: .
V gene: TRBV4-2
CDR3 protein: CASSPGLAIVYEQYF

clone size: .
V gene: TRBV4-2
CDR3 protein: CASSPEVQGASIDTQYF

clone size: .
V gene: TRBV15
CDR3 protein: CATSRDPLAGGNEQFF

clone size: few
V gene: TRBV18
CDR3 protein: CASSGQGNTEAFF

clone size: many
V gene: TRBV18
CDR3 protein: CASSPPRDDREQYF

clone size: .
V gene: TRBV7-2
CDR3 protein: CASSLYGRTEAFF

clone size: .
V gene: TRBV7-9
CDR3 protein: CASNLKGNEQFF

clone size: .
V gene: TRBV5-1
CDR3 protein: CASSFSPGQGNTEAFF

clone size: .
V gene: TRBV10-2
CDR3 protein: CASRNQGYYGYTF

clone size: .
V gene: TRBV10-3
CDR3 protein: CAISESSRGLAGVGTDTQYF

clone size: once
V gene: TRBV5-1
CDR3 protein: CASSLFSSGSNNEQFF

clone size: .
V gene: TRBV6-5
CDR3 protein: CASSYSALAKNIQYF

clone size: .
V gene: TRBV28
CDR3 protein: CASSLFAGASYEQYF

clone size: .
V gene: TRBV19
CDR3 protein: CASSIAGFVNYGYTF

clone size: once
V gene: TRBV28
CDR3 protein: CASSPQDSSYNSPLHF

clone size: few
V gene: TRBV28
CDR3 protein: CASSQIEKRRHIQYF

clone size: .
V gene: TRBV5-1
CDR3 protein: CASSLVSGSRTYEQYF

clone size: .
V gene: TRBV29-1
CDR3 protein: CSVEDLGGGAMWNEQFF

clone size: .
V gene: TRBV27
CDR3 protein: CASSLSLTATGELFF

clone size: .
V gene: TRBV19
CDR3 protein: CASSIDRDNEKLFF

clone size: .
V gene: TRBV4-1
CDR3 protein: CASSPQTGSSGANVLTF

clone size: once
V gene: TRBV28
CDR3 protein: CASSLVGRVYGYTF

clone size: .
V gene: TRBV5-5
CDR3 protein: CASSPNSGNLYGEQFF

clone size: .
V gene: TRBV5-1
CDR3 protein: CASSQAPSSYEQYF

clone size: few
V gene: TRBV18
CDR3 protein: CASSLAGGPITDTQYF

clone size: .
V gene: TRBV14
CDR3 protein: CASSPELGNEQFF

clone size: once
V gene: TRBV4-1
CDR3 protein: CASSQDGKGDNEQFF

clone size: .
V gene: TRBV19
CDR3 protein: CASSPVGGPAWGYTF

clone size: once
V gene: TRBV27
CDR3 protein: CASSLFGLAGDEQYF

clone size: .
V gene: TRBV18
CDR3 protein: CASSLRTGEATGELFF

clone size: .
V gene: TRBV11-2
CDR3 protein: CASSLGAQGAREQYF

clone size: .
V gene: TRBV7-2
CDR3 protein: CASSLRSGGDIQYF

clone size: .
V gene: TRBV7-9
CDR3 protein: CASSLVLPGANVLTF

clone size: .
V gene: TRBV10-3
CDR3 protein: CAIGGTGDNEQFF

clone size: few
V gene: TRBV10-3
CDR3 protein: CAISESRASGDEQYF

clone size: .
V gene: TRBV19
CDR3 protein: CASSIRWTDNQPQHF

clone size: .
V gene: TRBV28
CDR3 protein: CASSSSPSGTNTGELFF

clone size: .
V gene: TRBV28
CDR3 protein: CASSSPGAQETQYF

clone size: .
V gene: TRBV5-1
CDR3 protein: CASSPQGGNSYEQYF

clone size: .
V gene: TRBV2
CDR3 protein: CASRTLLAANNSPLHF

clone size: .
V gene: TRBV18
CDR3 protein: CASRGQQNTEAFF

clone size: .
V gene: TRBV7-2
CDR3 protein: CASSLVREQETQYF

clone size: .
V gene: TRBV28
CDR3 protein: CASQGPNTEAFF

clone size: .
V gene: TRBV10-3
CDR3 protein: CAISEGDRGENIQYF

clone size: .
V gene: TRBV15
CDR3 protein: CATGNSGVGTQYF

clone size: .
V gene: TRBV28
CDR3 protein: CASRPGQNYGYTF

clone size: .
V gene: TRBV5-8
CDR3 protein: CASSLRDQPQHF

clone size: .
V gene: TRBV5-1
CDR3 protein: CASSPGTMSNQPQHF